The rows below give T cell receptor beta chains drawn from one sample of a study of long-term antiretroviral therapy in people with HIV. Profiling relied on immunoSEQ multiplex PCR, and the TCRdb table lists in-frame clones only, not all of them. The sample has roughly 29,000 clones, 90% to 95% seen once; the top ten hold approximately 8%. Sequences were derived from unsorted PBMCs, sampled more than 6 years after starting antiretroviral therapy. Every receptor here comes from a young man with HIV. The CDR3 runs from the conserved cysteine through the conserved F or W. The D gene is left open where the match is weak. Part of the rows lack a size; the others show once, few, many or a class for expanded clones.

j_call,v_call,d_call,clone_size,cdr3_aa,cdr3_nt
TRBJ2-3,TRBV5-4,.,.,CASSLGGQGRLDAQYF,TGTGCCAGCAGCTTGGGGGGGCAGGGTAGGTTGGATGCGCAGTATTTT
TRBJ2-5,TRBV5-6,TRBD1,.,CASTDRVGETQYF,TGTGCCAGCACCGACAGGGTTGGCGAGACCCAGTACTTC
TRBJ1-5,TRBV5-1,.,once,CASSLGAGQPQHF,TGCGCCAGCAGCTTGGGGGCCGGTCAGCCCCAGCATTTT
TRBJ2-1,TRBV13,TRBD2,.,CASSPWTSGTYNEQFF,TGTGCCAGCAGCCCCTGGACTAGCGGGACCTACAATGAGCAGTTCTTC
TRBJ2-3,TRBV4-2,.,.,CASSQEWVSTDTQYF,TGTGCCAGCAGCCAAGAATGGGTTAGCACAGATACGCAGTATTTT
TRBJ2-1,TRBV10-3,TRBD2,.,CAISVSGTSGIYNEQFF,TGTGCCATCAGTGTGTCTGGGACTAGCGGGATATACAATGAGCAGTTCTTC
TRBJ1-3,TRBV28,.,.,CASSLWGSSGNTIYF,TGTGCCAGCAGTTTATGGGGGAGCTCTGGAAACACCATATATTTT
TRBJ1-2,TRBV30,.,few,CAWSWTAQGYGYTF,TGTGCCTGGAGTTGGACGGCCCAGGGTTATGGCTACACCTTC
TRBJ1-4,TRBV21-1,.,.,CASSEPRDRGIRANEKLFF,TGTGCCAGCAGCGAACCGAGGGACAGGGGAATTAGGGCTAATGAAAAACTGTTTTTT
TRBJ1-5,TRBV18,.,.,CASSLDGHQPQHF,TGTGCCAGCTCACTGGACGGACATCAGCCCCAGCATTTT
TRBJ2-3,TRBV5-1,.,.,CASSSGSQTSTGDTQYF,TGCGCCAGCAGCTCCGGGTCTCAAACATCTACGGGAGATACGCAGTATTTT
TRBJ1-6,TRBV7-2,.,.,CASSPRGADNSPLHF,TGTGCCAGCAGCCCCAGGGGTGCGGATAATTCACCCCTCCACTTT
TRBJ2-7,TRBV5-1,TRBD1,once,CASRRDRGDEQYF,TGCGCCAGCAGACGGGACAGGGGCGACGAGCAGTACTTC
TRBJ1-2,TRBV19,TRBD1,.,CASTLRTGGEYGYTF,TGTGCCAGTACCCTCCGGACAGGGGGCGAGTATGGCTACACCTTC
TRBJ1-1,TRBV6-6,.,.,CASSSDRDEAFF,TGTGCCAGCAGTTCCGACAGAGATGAAGCTTTCTTT
TRBJ1-2,TRBV5-1,.,.,CASSFLGGDDYGYTF,TGCGCCAGCAGCTTCTTGGGAGGGGATGACTATGGCTACACCTTC
TRBJ2-3,TRBV7-2,.,.,CASSPSQGRDTQYF,TGTGCCAGCAGCCCGAGCCAGGGACGAGATACGCAGTATTTT
TRBJ2-2,TRBV19,.,.,CASSHRRTGELFF,TGTGCCAGTTCCCATCGACGCACCGGGGAGCTGTTTTTT
TRBJ1-1,TRBV7-2,TRBD1,.,CASSLKGQVNTEAFF,TGTGCCAGCAGCCTCAAAGGACAGGTGAACACTGAAGCTTTCTTT
TRBJ2-7,TRBV9,TRBD2,once,CAPTSGGTSWAAYEQYF,TGTGCCCCCACCTCGGGGGGAACGAGTTGGGCGGCCTACGAGCAGTACTTC
TRBJ2-3,TRBV5-1,TRBD2,.,CASSTGTSGRDTQYF,TGCGCCAGCAGCACGGGGACTAGCGGGAGGGATACGCAGTATTTT
TRBJ1-3,TRBV7-6,.,.,CASSLGVGGNTIYF,TGTGCCAGCAGCTTAGGGGTCGGTGGAAACACCATATATTTT
TRBJ2-2,TRBV5-5,.,once,CASSQGGQSNTGELFF,TGTGCCAGCAGCCAGGGGGGACAGTCGAACACCGGGGAGCTGTTTTTT
TRBJ1-1,TRBV9,.,.,CASSVASSPVAEAFF,TGTGCCAGCAGCGTAGCGTCCAGCCCGGTGGCTGAAGCTTTCTTT
TRBJ1-1,TRBV19,TRBD1,.,CASSGGYTEAFF,TGTGCCAGTTCAGGGGGCTACACTGAAGCTTTCTTT
TRBJ2-3,TRBV30,.,.,CALTFWEEGTDTQYF,TGTGCCCTTACCTTCTGGGAGGAGGGCACAGATACGCAGTATTTT
TRBJ2-2,TRBV5-1,TRBD2,.,CASSLGSSGAGELFF,TGCGCCAGCAGCTTGGGTTCTAGCGGGGCCGGGGAGCTGTTTTTT
TRBJ2-7,TRBV19,TRBD2,.,CASSISDGGGYEQYF,TGTGCCAGTAGTATTTCTGATGGGGGGGGCTACGAGCAGTACTTC
TRBJ2-7,TRBV30,.,.,CAWSPEVTLRTYEQYF,TGTGCCTGGAGTCCGGAGGTAACTCTACGGACCTACGAGCAGTACTTC
TRBJ1-2,TRBV7-9,.,.,CASSLAGRNYGYTF,TGTGCCAGCAGCTTAGCTGGCAGGAACTATGGCTACACCTTC
TRBJ1-6,TRBV23-1,TRBD1,.,CATRTGSNSPLHF,TGCGCCACCCGGACAGGGTCGAATTCACCCCTCCACTTT
TRBJ2-1,TRBV2,.,.,CACRGSLGEPEQFF,TGCGCTTGCAGGGGCAGCCTCGGGGAACCTGAGCAGTTCTTC
TRBJ1-5,TRBV28,TRBD1,once,CASSLMAGGQPQHF,TGTGCCAGCAGTTTGATGGCAGGGGGCCAGCCCCAGCATTTT
TRBJ2-1,TRBV7-2,.,few,CASSPTRDPTSQFF,TGTGCCAGCAGCCCTACCCGGGACCCCACCTCGCAGTTCTTC
TRBJ1-1,TRBV11-2,.,once,CASSFGRWNTEAFF,TGTGCCAGCAGCTTCGGACGGTGGAACACTGAAGCTTTCTTT
TRBJ1-2,TRBV10-3,.,.,CAIVGDLLRGYTF,TGTGCCATTGTGGGGGACCTTTTAAGGGGCTACACCTTC
TRBJ2-5,TRBV12-5,.,.,CASGLPSSGRWEETQYF,TGTGCTAGTGGTTTGCCATCCTCGGGACGGTGGGAAGAGACCCAGTACTTC
TRBJ2-5,TRBV29-1,.,.,CSVGDFLETQYF,TGCAGCGTTGGAGACTTTCTAGAGACCCAGTACTTC
TRBJ2-3,TRBV28,.,.,CASRTVNAGDTQYF,TGTGCCAGCAGGACGGTCAATGCGGGAGATACGCAGTATTTT
TRBJ1-6,TRBV6-1,.,.,CASSEAKLALHF,TGTGCCAGCAGTGAAGCGAAGTTGGCCCTCCACTTT
TRBJ1-2,TRBV11-2,.,.,CASSSRGRLPGDGYTF,TGTGCCAGCAGCTCACGGGGCCGGCTCCCGGGGGATGGCTACACCTTC
TRBJ2-3,TRBV27,.,.,CASSILDTQYF,TGTGCCAGCAGTATCTTAGATACGCAGTATTTT
TRBJ1-1,TRBV5-6,.,.,CASSLVGRLNTEAFF,TGTGCCAGCAGCTTGGTGGGCAGATTGAACACTGAAGCTTTCTTT
TRBJ2-5,TRBV28,TRBD2,.,CASSYIAGGETQYF,TGTGCCAGCAGCTACATAGCGGGAGGGGAGACCCAGTACTTC
TRBJ2-7,TRBV19,TRBD1,.,CASSTQGARTYEQYF,TGTGCCAGTAGTACCCAGGGGGCGCGGACCTACGAGCAGTACTTC
TRBJ1-1,TRBV2,.,.,CASRGNTEAFF,TGTGCCAGCAGGGGGAACACTGAAGCTTTCTTT
TRBJ1-6,TRBV19,.,.,CASTAWGSPLHF,TGTGCCAGTACGGCTTGGGGATCACCCCTCCACTTT
TRBJ1-2,TRBV11-2,.,.,CASSLGGHGYTF,TGTGCCAGCAGCTTAGGGGGCCATGGCTACACCTTC
TRBJ1-6,TRBV6-6,.,.,CASRPGGGNSPLHF,TGTGCCAGCAGGCCAGGAGGGGGTAATTCACCCCTCCACTTT
TRBJ2-1,TRBV4-3,TRBD2,.,CASSQGHGGSDEQFF,TGCGCCAGCAGCCAAGGTCACGGGGGGAGCGATGAGCAGTTCTTC
TRBJ2-3,TRBV6-5,.,.,CASSSWAGSTDTQYF,TGTGCCAGCAGTAGTTGGGCGGGGAGCACAGATACGCAGTATTTT
TRBJ1-2,TRBV2,.,once,CASSPRAGTNYGYTF,TGTGCCAGCAGTCCCCGGGCAGGTACTAACTATGGCTACACCTTC
TRBJ2-7,TRBV6-5,.,.,CASSPTTLHYEQYF,TGTGCCAGCAGTCCAACAACTCTACACTACGAGCAGTACTTC
TRBJ2-7,TRBV5-4,.,.,CASSLDFRAGEQYF,TGTGCCAGCAGCTTGGACTTTCGGGCGGGCGAGCAGTACTTC
TRBJ2-1,TRBV6-5,TRBD2,.,CASSFNSGRSYEQFF,TGTGCCAGCAGTTTTAATAGCGGGAGGTCCTATGAGCAGTTCTTC
TRBJ2-7,TRBV30,TRBD2,.,CAWSEGTSGSNEQYF,TGTGCCTGGAGTGAAGGGACTAGCGGGAGTAACGAGCAGTACTTC
TRBJ2-5,TRBV14,.,.,CASSQWRGLYQETQYF,TGTGCCAGCAGCCAATGGAGGGGGCTATACCAAGAGACCCAGTACTTC
TRBJ2-7,TRBV6-6,TRBD2,once,CASSGTSGSYEQYF,TGTGCCAGCAGTGGGACTAGCGGCTCCTACGAGCAGTACTTC
TRBJ1-1,TRBV30,.,.,CAWSGTGKDTEAFF,TGTGCCTGGAGTGGAACAGGGAAGGACACTGAAGCTTTCTTT